A single sample is the source of the 3 T cell receptor beta chains below, sequenced in a study of CD8+ T cells in alopecia areata. Treatment described: oral pan-JAK inhibitor, 5-10 mg twice daily. RNA, once extracted, was reverse transcribed into cDNA for use as the sequencing template. Generated by immunoSEQ multiplex PCR, the TCRdb table keeps only in-frame clones and is missing some. The data contain roughly 250,000 clones, 60% of them seen just once; the ten biggest clones take up 0.75% to 0.95%. The source was CD4+ T cells sorted from blood, collected at roughly week 53, from a patient treated with tofacitinib. These receptors were obtained from a human donor with alopecia areata.

This rearrangement joins TRBV2 to TRBJ1-5; the match to TRBD1 covers 7 bases. Trimming at V came to 4 bases and at J to 2 bases, leaving 5 bases not matched to a gene. CDR1 is SNHLY and CDR2 is FYNNEI in the germline V gene. CDR3 length: 15 residues. Here the CDR3 reads CASSGDRAGNQPQHF. CDR3 DNA sequence: TGTGCCAGCAGTGGAGACAGGGCGGGCAATCAGCCCCAGCATTTT.

This clone was observed a handful of times. The chain links TRBV7-2 to TRBJ2-2; TRBD1 is a possible D gene (6 bases). The CDR3 spans 15 residues. The germline CDR1 and CDR2 sequences are SGHTA and FQGNSA. The V and J ends lost 1 base and 4 bases respectively, with 10 bases between them. CDR3 DNA sequence: TGTGCCAGCAGCTTAGACAGGGCGGGCACCGGGGAGCTGTTTTTT. Translated: CASSLDRAGTGELFF.

This clone was seen a few times. The CDR3 region has the DNA TGTGCCAGCAGCGTAGGTGGGCTCTCTGGAAACACCATATATTTT. It is translated as CASSVGGLSGNTIYF. The J gene is TRBJ1-3, the V gene TRBV9; D gene ambiguous. Deletions cut 0 bases from V and 0 bases from J, with 7 bases between. Germline CDR1 and CDR2: SGDLS and YYNGEE. The CDR3 extends over 15 amino acids. Looking up the rest from reference TRBV9 and TRBJ1-3 gives the full variable domain: DSGVTQTPKHLITATGQRVTLRCSPRSGDLSVYWYQQSLDQGLQFLIQYYNGEERAKGNILERFSAQQFPDLHSELNLSSLELGDSALYFCASSVGGLSGNTIYFGEGSWLTVV.